One and the same sample provided the 30 T cell receptor beta chains below, sequenced in a study of blood T cell repertoires in COVID-19. Clones were sequenced by immunoSEQ multiplex PCR, and TCRdb holds only the in-frame ones, with some missing. The top ten clones hold over 3.5% of a sample with tens of thousands of clones, about 74% of them seen once. Material for sequencing was peripheral blood. These TCRs come from a man between 65 and 85 years old with COVID-19, enrolled during active disease.

In this sample, this clone turned up a few times. The rearrangement links TRBV6-5 to TRBJ1-5, with TRBD1 as a possible D gene (5 bases). The V end was cut by 5 bases, the J end by 0 bases, with 11 bases between. The CDR3 consists of 15 residues. From germline, CDR1 is MNHEY and CDR2 SVGAGI. For the CDR3, the DNA is TGTGCCAGCAGTCCCAGACAGTCTAGCAATCAGCCCCAGCATTTT. It specifies CASSPRQSSNQPQHF.

The V call is TRBV6-6, the J call TRBJ1-1; D is unresolved. The CDR3 consists of 13 residues. Germline assignment: CDR1 MNHNY and CDR2 SVGAGI (reference sequence). V lost 2 bases to trimming and J lost 3 bases, with 7 bases between them. CDR3 region: CASSYIVDTEAFF. The CDR3 region has the DNA TGTGCCAGCAGTTACATTGTCGACACTGAAGCTTTCTTT.

The chain is built from TRBV18 and TRBJ1-1, with TRBD1 matching 8 bases. The CDR3 consists of 13 residues. Germline lookup yields CDR1 KGHSH and CDR2 LQKENI. The V and J ends lost 5 bases and 3 bases, in that order; junction bases with no gene match: 2. CDR3 amino acids: CASSSGQDTEAFF. The CDR3 DNA reads as TGTGCCAGCTCATCGGGACAGGACACTGAAGCTTTCTTT.

The genes are TRBV6-2 or TRBV6-3 and TRBJ2-3, with TRBD2 matching 9 bases. Per germline, CDR1 MNHEY and CDR2 SVGEGT. Unmatched junction bases numbered 4, after V lost 0 bases and J lost 0 bases. The CDR3 contains 17 residues. The CDR3 DNA is TGTGCCAGCAGTTACTCTTCTAGCGGGACTAGCACAGATACGCAGTATTTT. It translates to CASSYSSSGTSTDTQYF.

This chain uses TRBV30 with TRBJ2-5, with 11 positions matching TRBD2. The CDR3 sequence is 16 residues long. The junction had 5 bases not matched to a gene; V was cut back by 0 bases and J by 2 bases. Germline loops: CDR1 GTSNPN, CDR2 SVGIG (reference sequence). The CDR3 sequence is CAWSVGTSGPQETQYF. The CDR3 DNA reads as TGTGCCTGGAGTGTAGGGACTAGCGGACCACAAGAGACCCAGTACTTC.

This clone was counted many times. As DNA, the CDR3 is TGTGCCAGCCACACAGGTTGGGAAGCTTTCTTT. Its translation: CASHTGWEAFF. The J gene is TRBJ1-1, the V gene TRBV2; D may be TRBD1 (5 bases). Germline V gene sequence: CDR1 SNHLY, CDR2 FYNNEI. The CDR3 is 11 residues long. Trimming shortened V by 8 bases and J by 8 bases, and 12 bases separated the two germline ends.

V gene TRBV28 combines with J gene TRBJ1-5, with D perhaps TRBD1 (5 bases). Germline V gene sequence: CDR1 MDHEN, CDR2 SYDVKM. The ends were cut back, 4 bases at V and 1 base at J, with 11 bases in the middle. The CDR3 contains 15 residues. Here the CDR3 DNA reads TGTGCCAGCAGTTCCCCGGGGGGGAGCAATCAGCCCCAGCATTTT. This translates into CASSSPGGSNQPQHF.

The V gene is TRBV5-1, the J gene TRBJ2-2, with a weak D call TRBD2 (5 bases). The ends were cut back, 6 bases at V and 5 bases at J, with 17 bases in the middle. CDR3 length: 15 amino acids. Germline CDR1 is SGHRS and CDR2 is YFSETQ. The CDR3 loop reads CASTSESSGTGELFF. CDR3 coding DNA: TGCGCCAGCACAAGCGAGAGTTCGGGAACCGGGGAGCTGTTTTTT.

The chain combines TRBV28 with TRBJ1-3; D is uncertain. Germline values: CDR1 MDHEN, CDR2 SYDVKM. With 4 bases removed from V and 6 bases from J, the gap between germline ends came to 16 bases. This CDR3 contains 15 residues. CDR3 sequence (DNA): TGTGCCAGCAGTTCCCCTCTAGGTATCTCAAACACCATATATTTT. It encodes CASSSPLGISNTIYF.

The chain has TRBV5-1 and TRBJ2-1; 7 nucleotides match TRBD1. V dropped 4 bases and J dropped 3; count of bases not matched to a gene: 4. The CDR3 has 14 residues. Per germline, CDR1 SGHRS and CDR2 YFSETQ. The CDR3 DNA sequence: TGCGCCAGCAGCCCGGGGACAGTCTACAATGAGCAGTTCTTC. Its protein product is CASSPGTVYNEQFF.

This clone was seen only once. The CDR3 loop reads CASSLRREGPGETQYF. CDR3 in DNA: TGTGCCAGCAGCCTGAGGCGGGAGGGCCCCGGAGAGACCCAGTACTTC. The V call is TRBV6-2 or TRBV6-3, the J call TRBJ2-5; 9 bases are a match to TRBD2. This CDR3 has 16 amino acids. Losses at the gene ends were 6 bases for V and 4 bases for J; bases not matched to a gene: 12. The germline CDR1 and CDR2 sequences are MNHEY and SVGEGT.

The CDR3 loop reads CASSLVSRGTDTQYF. The CDR3 DNA reads TGTGCCAGCAGTTTAGTGAGTCGGGGGACAGATACGCAGTATTTT. The chain links TRBV28 to TRBJ2-3; tentative D call: TRBD2 (6 bases). The CDR3 runs to 15 residues. V gave up 2 bases and J gave up 3 bases, with 12 bases separating them. Per germline, CDR1 MDHEN and CDR2 SYDVKM.

Here the CDR3 DNA reads TGTGCCAGCAGCATCTACAGGGCTAGGGACACTGAAGCTTTCTTT. Its protein product is CASSIYRARDTEAFF. The J gene is TRBJ1-1, the V gene TRBV7-3, with D tentatively TRBD1 (6 bases). The CDR3 covers 15 residues. Looked up from germline, CDR1 is SGHTA and CDR2 is FQGTGA. V was clipped by 5 bases and J by 3 bases, with 16 bases between them.

This clone is a singleton in its sample. This chain connects TRBV28 to TRBJ1-5; TRBD1 might be the D (5 bases). This CDR3 is built from 15 residues. Germline-derived CDR1 and CDR2 are MDHEN and SYDVKM. Trimming removed 3 bases from V and 3 bases from J, with 12 bases in between. CDR3 DNA sequence: TGTGCCAGCAGTTTCGGGGGAACTAACAATCAGCCCCAGCATTTT. Its protein product is CASSFGGTNNQPQHF.

This chain links TRBV6-5 with TRBJ2-7; 8 bases map to TRBD1. The V and J ends lost 5 bases and 2 bases, in that order; junction bases with no gene match: 8. CDR3 length: 15 amino acids. CDR1 is MNHEY and CDR2 is SVGAGI in the germline V gene. The CDR3 loop reads CASSLKTGGPYEQYF. The CDR3 DNA reads as TGTGCCAGCAGTCTGAAAACAGGGGGTCCCTACGAGCAGTACTTC.

This clone appeared a few times. The chain links TRBV7-9 to TRBJ1-5; no clear D. The CDR3 contains 15 residues. Germline loops: CDR1 SEHNR, CDR2 FQNEAQ (reference sequence). Trimming pared 1 base from V and 0 bases from J, leaving 7 bases between. CDR3 sequence: CASSLDRYSNQPQHF. DNA for the CDR3: TGTGCCAGCAGCTTAGACAGATATAGCAATCAGCCCCAGCATTTT.

The CDR3 protein is CASSLNFASNQPQHF. The CDR3 region has the DNA TGTGCCAGCAGCCTGAATTTCGCGAGCAATCAGCCCCAGCATTTT. The J gene is TRBJ1-5, the V gene TRBV6-5; no clear D gene. The CDR3 covers 15 residues. V lost 6 bases and J 1 base, leaving 13 bases between the germline ends. Germline values: CDR1 MNHEY, CDR2 SVGAGI.

This clone has only a few counts. The gene calls are TRBV4-1 and TRBJ2-7; TRBD1 matches 10 bases. CDR1 and CDR2 from the germline V gene are MGHRA and YSYEKL. J was trimmed by 3 bases and V by 1 base; bases with no gene match: 3. This CDR3 has 15 residues. This chain's CDR3 is CASSQGTGGHYEQYF. The CDR3 region has the DNA TGCGCCAGCAGCCAAGGGACAGGGGGTCACTACGAGCAGTACTTC.

The chain carries TRBV29-1 and TRBJ2-3; TRBD1 agrees at 7 bases. The CDR3 loop spans 15 amino acids. Unmatched junction bases numbered 7, after V lost 4 bases and J lost 0 bases. Germline V gene data show CDR1 as SQVTM and CDR2 as ANQGSEA. The CDR3 DNA follows: TGCAGCGTTGGAATAGGGGGCGGAAGCACAGATACGCAGTATTTT. It codes for CSVGIGGGSTDTQYF.

The V gene is TRBV10-3, the J gene TRBJ2-2; D is unclear. CDR1 is ENHRY and CDR2 is SYGVKD in the germline V gene. V lost 6 bases, J lost 4 bases, and 9 bases lay in between. The CDR3 covers 13 residues. The CDR3 DNA follows: TGTGCCATCAGGCCTGACTCCACCGGGGAGCTGTTTTTT. As protein: CAIRPDSTGELFF.

This chain connects TRBV27 to TRBJ2-3, with TRBD2 matching 12 bases. The CDR3 covers 22 residues. Germline CDR1 reads MNHEY; CDR2 reads SMNVEV (reference sequence). With 0 bases clipped from V and 4 bases from J, the junction kept 20 bases outside the gene matches. The DNA for the CDR3 is TGTGCCAGCAGTTTATCTTTCCCGACTAGCGGGAGATCCCCGTTTAGCGCAGATACGCAGTATTTT. Encoded protein: CASSLSFPTSGRSPFSADTQYF.

V is TRBV28 and J is TRBJ2-2; 11 nucleotides agree with TRBD2. This CDR3 comprises 17 residues. The ends lost 5 bases at V and 4 bases at J; junction bases unmatched: 9. Germline V CDR1 and CDR2: MDHEN, SYDVKM. This CDR3 reads CASSTPVTSGTTGELFF. The CDR3 DNA reads as TGTGCCAGCAGTACACCCGTGACTAGCGGGACCACCGGGGAGCTGTTTTTT. The variable domain in full, with the rest retrieved from reference TRBV28 and TRBJ2-2, is DVKVTQSSRYLVKRTGEKVFLECVQDMDHENMFWYRQDPGLGLRLIYFSYDVKMKEKGDIPEGYSVSREKKERFSLILESASTNQTSMYLCASSTPVTSGTTGELFFGEGSRLTVL.

The chain is built from TRBV5-6 and TRBJ2-5, with D perhaps TRBD1 (6 bases). Trimming removed 4 bases from V and 5 bases from J, with 15 bases in between. The CDR3 extends over 14 amino acids. Germline V gene data show CDR1 as SGHDT and CDR2 as YYEEEE. DNA for the CDR3: TGTGCCAGCAGCAGCGGACAGCCGTCGGAGACCCAGTACTTC. Its protein is CASSSGQPSETQYF.

This chain uses TRBV6-6 with TRBJ1-5; 9 bases align to TRBD1. The ends lost 6 bases at V and 4 bases at J; junction bases unmatched: 7. Germline CDR1 reads MNHNY; CDR2 reads SVGAGI (reference sequence). The CDR3 consists of 15 residues. This CDR3 reads CASSRGQGRNQPQHF. Here the CDR3 DNA reads TGTGCCAGCAGCCGGGGACAGGGTAGAAATCAGCCCCAGCATTTT.

Worth noting for this clone: This sample includes further DNA sequences coding for the same CDR3. DNA of the CDR3: TGCGCCAGCAGCTTGGGACAGGGTCCAGATACGCAGTATTTT. Its protein product is CASSLGQGPDTQYF. The chain joins TRBV5-1 to TRBJ2-3; 7 positions match TRBD1. This CDR3 is 14 amino acids long. Looked up from germline, CDR1 is SGHRS and CDR2 is YFSETQ. The ends lost 0 bases at V and 4 bases at J; junction bases unmatched: 2.

About this clone itself: Other DNA sequences in this sample translate to the same CDR3. The rearrangement uses TRBV5-1 and TRBJ2-1; 7 bases are shared with TRBD1. J gave up 3 bases and V 6 bases, and 3 bases lay outside the gene matches. The length of the CDR3 is 13 residues. In germline, CDR1 is SGHRS, CDR2 YFSETQ. The CDR3 region has the DNA TGCGCCAGCACCCGGGACAGCTACAATGAGCAGTTCTTC. Residues: CASTRDSYNEQFF.

This clone was seen more than once but under ten times. The gene calls are TRBV5-4 and TRBJ1-6; D call uncertain. There are 13 residues in the CDR3. V was clipped by 3 bases and J by 10 bases, with 11 bases between them. CDR1 and CDR2 from the germline V gene are SGHNT and YYREEE (reference sequence). The CDR3 is CASSSNLISPLHF. For the CDR3, the DNA is TGTGCCAGCAGCTCTAATCTAATCTCACCCCTCCACTTT.

The rearrangement uses TRBV21-1 and TRBJ1-1; TRBD1 reflects the table's D call only, with no check against the DNA. TRBV21-1 is classified as a pseudogene. CDR3 length: 14 residues. CDR3 in amino acids: CASVDRARNTEAFF. In DNA, the CDR3 is TGTGCCAGCGTAGACAGGGCAAGGAACACTGAAGCTTTCTTT.

The rearrangement links TRBV7-2 to TRBJ1-2, with TRBD1 identical over 8 bases. The trim removed 2 bases at V and 7 bases at J, leaving 9 bases unmatched. Germline V gene data show CDR1 as SGHTA and CDR2 as FQGNSA. The CDR3 runs 15 residues. This chain's CDR3 is CASSLNAGGVVGYTF. The CDR3 DNA follows: TGTGCCAGCAGCTTAAATGCAGGGGGCGTGGTTGGCTACACCTTC.

V and J are TRBV4-3 and TRBJ2-1; TRBD2 matches at 8 bases. Trimming at V came to 0 bases and at J to 6 bases, leaving 10 bases not matched to a gene. The CDR3 runs to 17 residues. Germline V CDR1 and CDR2: LGHNA, YSLEER. DNA for the CDR3: TGCGCCAGCAGCCAAGAACCCGCTAGCGGGTTTTCCAATGAGCAGTTCTTC. It is translated as CASSQEPASGFSNEQFF.